This T cell receptor beta chain appears in the sequencing data of a study of cytomegalovirus exposure and HLA in healthy donors. This clone was seen only a few times. Trimming shortened V by 4 bases and J by 0 bases, and 17 bases separated the two germline ends. Germline CDR1 and CDR2: SGHNT and YYREEE (reference sequence). The CDR3 extends over 17 amino acids. The PCR had 60 Vbeta and 13 Jbeta primers. The table came from immunoSEQ multiplex PCR; TCRdb's copy has only in-frame clones and leaves some out. Of 160,000 or so clones listed, 65% to 80% are singletons. This receptor was taken from a man between 40 and 49 years old in good health and CMV-seronegative. The chain employs TRBV5-4 and TRBJ2-1, with D perhaps matching TRBD1 (5 bases). Sequencing input: PBMCs. In nucleotides, the CDR3 is TGTGCCAGCAGCGGGGCCCAGGTCACCAGCTCCTACAATGAGCAGTTCTTC. This encodes CASSGAQVTSSYNEQFF. The whole variable domain, remainder taken from reference TRBV5-4 and TRBJ2-1, is ETGVTQSPTHLIKTRGQQVTLRCSSQSGHNTVSWYQQALGQGPQFIFQYYREEENGRGNFPPRFSGLQFPNYSSELNVNALELDDSALYLCASSGAQVTSSYNEQFFGPGTRLTVL.